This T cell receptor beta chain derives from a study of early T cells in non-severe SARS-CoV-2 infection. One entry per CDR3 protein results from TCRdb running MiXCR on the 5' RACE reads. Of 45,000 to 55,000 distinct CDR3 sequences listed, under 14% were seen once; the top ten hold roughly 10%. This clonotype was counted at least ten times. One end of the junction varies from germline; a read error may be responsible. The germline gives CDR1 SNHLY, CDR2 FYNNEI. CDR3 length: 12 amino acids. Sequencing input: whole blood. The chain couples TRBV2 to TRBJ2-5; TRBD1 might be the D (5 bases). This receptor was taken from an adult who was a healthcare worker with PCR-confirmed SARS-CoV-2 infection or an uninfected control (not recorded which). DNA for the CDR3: TGTGCCAGCAGTGATACCGGCAGGGCCCTGGACTTC. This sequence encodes CASSDTGRALDF.